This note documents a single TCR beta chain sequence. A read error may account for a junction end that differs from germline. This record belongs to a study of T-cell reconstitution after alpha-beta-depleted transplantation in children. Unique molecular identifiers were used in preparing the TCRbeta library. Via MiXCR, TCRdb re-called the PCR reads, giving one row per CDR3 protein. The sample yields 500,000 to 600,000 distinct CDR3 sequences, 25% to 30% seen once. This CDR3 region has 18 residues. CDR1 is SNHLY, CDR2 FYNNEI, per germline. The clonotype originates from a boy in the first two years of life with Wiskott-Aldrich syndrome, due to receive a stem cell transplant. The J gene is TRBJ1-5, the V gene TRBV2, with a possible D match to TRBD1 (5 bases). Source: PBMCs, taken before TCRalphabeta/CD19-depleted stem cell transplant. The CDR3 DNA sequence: TGTACCAGCAGTTCCTCTAAGGTGATGAGGGGACGGAATCAGCCCCAGCATTTT. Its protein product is CTSSSSKVMRGRNQPQHF.